The 20 T cell receptor beta chains below come from one sample, sequenced in a study of T-cell memory formation after mild COVID-19. TCRdb analysed the 5' RACE reads with MiXCR anew, one entry per CDR3 protein. The data show about 250,000 distinct CDR3 sequences, less than 20% seen once. Material for sequencing was PBMCs or a T cell subset sorted from them (not recorded which). These receptors all come from an adult woman who had mild COVID-19 (a few samples of this study predate the infection). Cell type and time point are not known.

This clonotype was detected a few times. The chain links TRBV4-1 to TRBJ2-7, with 9 bases identical to TRBD2. CDR3 length equals 17 residues. V shed 1 base and J 1 base; nucleotides not matched to a gene: 8. From germline, CDR1 is MGHRA and CDR2 YSYEKL. The DNA for the CDR3 is TGCGCCAGCAGCCAAGCAGCGGGGGGCTCCCGGTCCTACGAGCAGTACTTC. Its protein product is CASSQAAGGSRSYEQYF.

The chain employs TRBV9 and TRBJ1-1; D remains ambiguous. CDR3 length equals 13 residues. Trimming pared 0 bases from V and 3 bases from J, leaving 6 bases between. In germline, CDR1 is SGDLS, CDR2 YYNGEE. Here the CDR3 DNA reads TGTGCCAGCAGCGTAGTTGAAGACACTGAAGCTTTCTTT. This translates into CASSVVEDTEAFF.

In this sample, this clonotype turned up a few times. The CDR3 region is CAWSVRLQETQYF. CDR3 bases: TGTGCCTGGAGTGTTCGACTACAAGAGACCCAGTACTTC. The chain recombines TRBV30 with TRBJ2-5, with a weak D call TRBD2 (5 bases). Trimming cost V 0 bases and J 2 bases, with 7 bases left between them. This CDR3 has 13 amino acids. The germline CDR1 and CDR2 sequences are GTSNPN and SVGIG (reference sequence).

J is TRBJ2-2 and V is TRBV20-1, with D perhaps TRBD2 (6 bases). V lost 3 bases and J lost 2, with 7 bases in between. The CDR3 is 13 residues long. Germline V gene sequence: CDR1 DFQATT, CDR2 SNEGSKA (reference sequence). In DNA, the CDR3 is TGCAGTGCTAGCGGGGGAAACACCGGGGAGCTGTTTTTT. Translating it yields CSASGGNTGELFF.

The genes are TRBV19 and TRBJ2-1, with D possibly being TRBD1 (5 bases). The CDR3 has 16 amino acids. The ends were cut back, 3 bases at V and 0 bases at J, with 12 bases in the middle. The germline V gene has CDR1 LNHDA and CDR2 SQIVND (reference sequence). The CDR3 reads CASSIRAGRSYNEQFF. In DNA, the CDR3 is TGTGCCAGTAGTATTAGGGCAGGGCGCTCCTACAATGAGCAGTTCTTC.

This clonotype was detected many times. The chain couples TRBV7-8 to TRBJ1-1; D gene uncertain. V shed 5 bases and J shed 2 bases, with 15 bases lying between them. CDR1 is SGHVS, CDR2 FQNEAQ, per germline. CDR3 length: 15 amino acids. The CDR3 DNA sequence: TGTGCCAGCAGCCCGCGAATAGACATTAACACTGAAGCTTTCTTT. It translates to CASSPRIDINTEAFF.

This clonotype appeared a few times. As DNA, the CDR3 is TGTGCCAGCTCGGGGGGAGTGACCTACAATGAGCAGTTCTTC. It translates to CASSGGVTYNEQFF. This chain links TRBV7-2 with TRBJ2-1, with 7 positions matching TRBD2. Germline assignment: CDR1 SGHTA and CDR2 FQGNSA. The V segment lost 8 bases and the J segment 2 bases; nucleotides outside the gene matches: 6. This CDR3 contains 14 residues.

The gene calls are TRBV20-1 and TRBJ1-2; tentatively, D is TRBD1 (5 bases). Germline CDR1 reads DFQATT; CDR2 reads SNEGSKA (reference sequence). This CDR3 has 13 amino acids. V was cut by 6 bases and J by 7 bases, with 18 bases left in between. In DNA form, the CDR3 reads TGCAGTGCGCCCGATGCTGGGACGAGTGGCTACACCTTC. Its translation: CSAPDAGTSGYTF.

The rearrangement links TRBV4-2 to TRBJ2-2; a weak D match, TRBD1 (6 bases). Germline CDR1 and CDR2: LGHNA and YNFKEQ. CDR3 size: 16 residues. The V end lost 0 bases, the J end lost 6 bases, and 14 bases lay between the germline ends. The CDR3 DNA is TGTGCCAGCAGCCAAGACCGGCCCAGGGGCCCCGGGGAGCTGTTTTTT. Residues: CASSQDRPRGPGELFF.

In its sample, this clonotype was seen a few times. V gene TRBV24-1 combines with J gene TRBJ2-5; weak D call: TRBD1 (6 bases). The V end lost 7 bases, the J end lost 5 bases, and 10 bases lay between the germline ends. CDR1 is KGHDR and CDR2 is SFDVKD in the germline V gene. This CDR3 is 12 amino acids long. Here the CDR3 DNA reads TGTGCCACCAGGGGACATGGGGAGACCCAGTACTTC. Protein sequence: CATRGHGETQYF.

The chain joins TRBV6-2 or TRBV6-3 to TRBJ2-5, with D perhaps matching TRBD1 (6 bases). The CDR3 runs to 15 residues. The ends were cut back, 2 bases at V and 7 bases at J, with 17 bases in the middle. The V gene's germline CDR1 is MNHEY and CDR2 SVGEGT. CDR3 coding DNA: TGTGCCAGCAGTTACCGGAAGGACAGCCTCGGGACCCAGTACTTC. Protein: CASSYRKDSLGTQYF.

CDR3 DNA: TGCGCCAGCAGCCGAGCTCGCCCTAGCGGGAGTGAGAGCTCCTACGAGCAGTACTTC. Encoded protein: CASSRARPSGSESSYEQYF. The V call is TRBV4-3, the J call TRBJ2-7; 10 nucleotides agree with TRBD2. Germline V gene sequence: CDR1 LGHNA, CDR2 YSLEER. The V gene end was trimmed by 4 bases and the J gene end by 0 bases; junction bases not matched to a gene: 15. The CDR3 runs 19 residues.

The rearrangement joins TRBV27 to TRBJ1-1; D is unresolved. Germline loops: CDR1 MNHEY, CDR2 SMNVEV (reference sequence). The V gene lost 4 bases and the J gene lost 0 bases, with 12 bases spanning the gap. This CDR3 comprises 15 residues. The CDR3 bases are TGTGCCAGCAGTTGGGGTGAGCGTATGAACACTGAAGCTTTCTTT. This encodes CASSWGERMNTEAFF.

The chain carries TRBV7-2 and TRBJ1-1; TRBD1 might be the D (5 bases). The CDR3 loop spans 20 amino acids. V dropped 5 bases and J dropped 2 bases, with 30 bases sitting between them. Germline CDR1 and CDR2: SGHTA and FQGNSA. CDR3 nucleotide sequence: TGTGCCAGCAGCCCCTGGGTGCCCCGGACAATAAAAGGGAGAAACACTGAAGCTTTCTTT. It codes for CASSPWVPRTIKGRNTEAFF.

The gene calls are TRBV25-1 and TRBJ1-6; D is ambiguous. V lost 3 bases to trimming and J lost 7 bases, with 13 bases between them. The CDR3 runs to 15 residues. Germline V gives CDR1 MGHDK, CDR2 SYGVNS. The CDR3 region has the DNA TGTGCCAGCAGTGAGGCGACAAGGATCAATTCACCCCTCCACTTT. The encoded protein is CASSEATRINSPLHF.

This chain connects TRBV24-1 to TRBJ1-5, with 11 positions matching TRBD1. From germline, CDR1 is KGHDR and CDR2 SFDVKD. There are 16 residues in the CDR3. V lost 5 bases and J lost 8; bases outside the gene matches: 10. DNA of the CDR3: TGTGCCACCAGTGGCGGGGACAGGGGGACGGGCGAGCCCCAGCATTTT. Protein: CATSGGDRGTGEPQHF.

The rearrangement links TRBV6-5 to TRBJ2-7; the match to TRBD1 covers 10 bases. CDR1 MNHEY and CDR2 SVGAGI come from the germline V gene. V was clipped by 6 bases and J by 0 bases; unmatched bases: 14. This CDR3 contains 18 residues. The CDR3 region is CASSRRGTGDLSSYEQYF. Here the CDR3 DNA reads TGTGCCAGCAGCCGCCGTGGGACAGGGGATCTGAGCTCCTACGAGCAGTACTTC.

The table lists this clonotype with a few counts. The chain joins TRBV28 to TRBJ2-1, with 9 positions matching TRBD2. The CDR3 extends over 14 amino acids. Germline CDR1 is MDHEN and CDR2 is SYDVKM. The V and J ends lost 3 bases and 5 bases, in that order; junction bases with no gene match: 2. CDR3 region: CASSFLAGNNEQFF. The CDR3 bases are TGTGCCAGCAGTTTCCTAGCGGGGAACAATGAGCAGTTCTTC.

This clonotype was seen more than once but under ten times. The J gene is TRBJ1-6, the V gene TRBV15; no firm D call. Per germline, CDR1 LNHNV and CDR2 YYDKDF (reference sequence). The CDR3 length is 15 residues. The V end was cut by 0 bases, the J end by 14 bases, with 17 bases between. The CDR3 reads CATSRDRQETSTLHF. CDR3 sequence (DNA): TGTGCCACCAGCAGAGATCGACAAGAGACCTCAACCCTCCACTTT.

In this sample, this clonotype turned up a few times. This chain links TRBV5-8 with TRBJ2-7, with a possible D match to TRBD2 (6 bases). The CDR3 has 13 amino acids. Trimming took off 1 base at V and 5 bases at J, with 10 bases between the two ends. In germline, CDR1 is SGHTS, CDR2 YDEGEE. DNA for the CDR3: TGTGCCAGCAGCTTGCAGGGAGGAAACGAGCAGTACTTC. Amino acids: CASSLQGGNEQYF.